This T cell receptor (beta chain) was captured by sequencing in a study of T cell repertoires in cytomegalovirus infection. Overall study context: Public TCR beta signatures were indicative of both CMV infection and a matching HLA type. General observations from the study: In two of eight donors, the top clonotype was HLA-C-restricted CMV-specific. Summed frequency of public TCR beta families distinguished CMV carriers with the relevant HLA.

Concerning this clonotype itself: Its antigen is undetermined.

MiXCR, run by TCRdb on the reads, gives a single entry per CDR3 protein. This sample has around 300,000 distinct CDR3 sequences, with about 26% found just once. CDR1 is MDHEN, CDR2 SYDVKM, per germline. The CDR3 runs 13 residues. Trimming shortened V by 6 bases and J by 3 bases, and 12 bases separated the two germline ends. Sequenced input: PBMCs. This TCR was sampled from a human donor in good health (CMV status not recorded). Some clones in this sample may be carry-over from other donors' samples. The rearrangement uses TRBV28 and TRBJ2-7; weak D call: TRBD1 (6 bases). CDR3: CASSPDRNYEQYF. In DNA, the CDR3 is TGTGCCAGCAGCCCGGACAGAAACTACGAGCAGTACTTC.